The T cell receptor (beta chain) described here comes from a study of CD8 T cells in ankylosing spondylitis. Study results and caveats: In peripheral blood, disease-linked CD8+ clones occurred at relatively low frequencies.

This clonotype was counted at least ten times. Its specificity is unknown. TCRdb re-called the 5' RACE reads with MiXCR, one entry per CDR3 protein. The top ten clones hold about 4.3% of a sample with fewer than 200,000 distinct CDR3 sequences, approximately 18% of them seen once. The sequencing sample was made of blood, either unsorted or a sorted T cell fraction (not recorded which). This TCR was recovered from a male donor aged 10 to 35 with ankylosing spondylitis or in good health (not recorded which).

CDR3 loop: CAISPGLVFSNTGELFF. CDR3 bases: TGTGCCATCAGCCCGGGACTAGTCTTCTCGAACACCGGGGAGCTGTTTTTT. J is TRBJ2-2 and V is TRBV10-3; 8 bases are shared with TRBD2. In germline, CDR1 is ENHRY, CDR2 SYGVKD. The length of the CDR3 is 17 residues. V was pared by 6 bases and J by 0 bases, with 9 bases of the junction left unmatched.